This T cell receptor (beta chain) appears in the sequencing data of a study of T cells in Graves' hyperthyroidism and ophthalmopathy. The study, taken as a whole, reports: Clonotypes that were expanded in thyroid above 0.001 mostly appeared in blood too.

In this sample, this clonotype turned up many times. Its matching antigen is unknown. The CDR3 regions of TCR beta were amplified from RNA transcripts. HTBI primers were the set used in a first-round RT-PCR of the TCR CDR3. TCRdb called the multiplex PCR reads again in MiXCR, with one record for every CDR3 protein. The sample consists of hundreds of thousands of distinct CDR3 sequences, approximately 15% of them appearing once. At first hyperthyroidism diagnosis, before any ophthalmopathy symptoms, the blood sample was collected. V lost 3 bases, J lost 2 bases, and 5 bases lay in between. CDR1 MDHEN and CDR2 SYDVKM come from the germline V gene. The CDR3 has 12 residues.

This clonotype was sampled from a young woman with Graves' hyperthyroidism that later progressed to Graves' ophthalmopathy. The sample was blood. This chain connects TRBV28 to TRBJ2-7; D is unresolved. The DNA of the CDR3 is TGTGCCAGCAGTTTTCCCCCCTACGAGCAGTACTTC. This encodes CASSFPPYEQYF.